This TCR beta chain was recovered during a study of T cell responses to AZD1222 COVID-19 vaccine. Findings and limits, study-wide: Just 5 to 7 people given AZD1222 tested seropositive at baseline. White British ancestry dominated among donors, who included more females, and clonal diversity was possibly underestimated.

On this clone itself: Its antigen remains unidentified.

The table came from immunoSEQ multiplex PCR; TCRdb's copy has only in-frame clones and leaves some out. The sample contains around 80,000 clones, roughly 85% of which appear only once. The CDR3 contains 16 residues. CDR1 is SEHNR, CDR2 FQNEAQ, per germline (reference sequence). Trimming at V came to 5 bases and at J to 0 bases, leaving 5 bases not matched to a gene. The V call is TRBV7-9, the J call TRBJ1-3; TRBD1 matches at 9 bases. The sample here was peripheral blood, taken 28 days after the second AZD1222 dose. This TCR came from an adult who received the AZD1222 COVID-19 vaccine. The DNA of the CDR3 is TGTGCCAGCAGCACGGGACAGGGATCCTCTGGAAACACCATATATTTT. Amino acids: CASSTGQGSSGNTIYF.